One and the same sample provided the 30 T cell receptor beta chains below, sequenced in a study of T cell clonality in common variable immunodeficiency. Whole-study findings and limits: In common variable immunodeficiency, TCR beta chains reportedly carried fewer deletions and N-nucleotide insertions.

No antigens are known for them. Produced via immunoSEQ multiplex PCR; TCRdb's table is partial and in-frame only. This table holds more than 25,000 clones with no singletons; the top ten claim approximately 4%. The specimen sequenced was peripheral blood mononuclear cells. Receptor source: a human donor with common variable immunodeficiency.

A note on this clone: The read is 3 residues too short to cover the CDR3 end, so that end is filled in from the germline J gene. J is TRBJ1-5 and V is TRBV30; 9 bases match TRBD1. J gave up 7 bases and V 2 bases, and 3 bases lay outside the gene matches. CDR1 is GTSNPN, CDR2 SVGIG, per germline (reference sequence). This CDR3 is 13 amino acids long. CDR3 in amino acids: CAWSQGQGQPQHF. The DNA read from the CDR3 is TGTGCCTGGAGTCAGGGACAGGGACAGCCC.

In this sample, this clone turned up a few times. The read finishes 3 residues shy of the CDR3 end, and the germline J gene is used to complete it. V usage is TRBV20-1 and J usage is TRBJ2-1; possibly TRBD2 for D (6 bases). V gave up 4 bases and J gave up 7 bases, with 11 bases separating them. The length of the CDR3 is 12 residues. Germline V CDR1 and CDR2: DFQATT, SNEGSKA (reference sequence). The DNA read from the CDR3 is TGCAGTGCTACCGCGGGAAGAAATGAG. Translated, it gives CSATAGRNE. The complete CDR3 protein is CSATAGRNEQFF.

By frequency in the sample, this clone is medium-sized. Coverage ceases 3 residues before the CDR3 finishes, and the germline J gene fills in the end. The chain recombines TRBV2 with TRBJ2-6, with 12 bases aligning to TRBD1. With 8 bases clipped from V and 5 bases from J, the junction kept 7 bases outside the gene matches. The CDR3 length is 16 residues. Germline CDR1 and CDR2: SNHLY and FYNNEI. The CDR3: CASCRDRGPWANVLTF. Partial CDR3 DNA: TGTGCCAGCTGCCGGGACAGGGGGCCTTGGGCCAACGTC.

CDR3 sequence reads: CSARDPTSGRAPEQYF. CDR3 DNA (partial): TGCAGTGCTAGAGATCCGACTAGCGGGAGGGCCCCCGAG. The genes are TRBV20-1 and TRBJ2-7; TRBD2 matches 14 bases. Read sequence stops 3 residues before the CDR3 end, and the germline J gene provides the missing end. This CDR3 contains 16 residues. J was trimmed by 6 bases and V by 0 bases; bases with no gene match: 7. Looked up from germline, CDR1 is DFQATT and CDR2 is SNEGSKA (reference sequence).

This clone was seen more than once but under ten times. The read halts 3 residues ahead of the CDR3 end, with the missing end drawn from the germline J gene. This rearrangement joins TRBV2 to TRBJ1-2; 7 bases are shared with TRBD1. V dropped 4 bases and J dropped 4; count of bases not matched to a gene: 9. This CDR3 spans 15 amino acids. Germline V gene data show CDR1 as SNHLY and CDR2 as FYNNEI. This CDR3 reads CASSVARGLGYGYTF. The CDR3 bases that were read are TGTGCCAGCAGTGTAGCAAGGGGGCTTGGCTATGGC.

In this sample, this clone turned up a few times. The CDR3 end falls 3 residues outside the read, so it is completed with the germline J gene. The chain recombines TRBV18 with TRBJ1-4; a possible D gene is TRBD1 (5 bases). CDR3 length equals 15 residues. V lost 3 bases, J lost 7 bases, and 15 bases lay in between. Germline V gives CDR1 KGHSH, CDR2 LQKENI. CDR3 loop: CASSPFSGRSEKLFF. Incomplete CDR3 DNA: TGTGCCAGCTCACCCTTCTCAGGGAGAAGTGAAAAA.

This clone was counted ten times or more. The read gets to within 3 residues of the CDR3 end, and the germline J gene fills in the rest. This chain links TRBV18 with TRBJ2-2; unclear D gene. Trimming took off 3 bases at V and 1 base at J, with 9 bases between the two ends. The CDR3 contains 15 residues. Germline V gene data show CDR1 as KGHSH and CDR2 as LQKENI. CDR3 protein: CASSPLELNTGELFF. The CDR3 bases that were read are TGTGCCAGCTCACCGCTTGAGCTGAACACCGGGGAG.

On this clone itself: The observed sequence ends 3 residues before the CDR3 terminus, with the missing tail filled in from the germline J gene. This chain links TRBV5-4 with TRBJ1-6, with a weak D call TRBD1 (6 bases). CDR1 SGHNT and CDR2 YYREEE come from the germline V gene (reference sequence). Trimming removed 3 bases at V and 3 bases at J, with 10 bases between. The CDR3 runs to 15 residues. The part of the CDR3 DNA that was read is TGTGCCAGCAGCTCGACAGGTTTCTATAATTCACCC. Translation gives CASSSTGFYNSP. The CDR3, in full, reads CASSSTGFYNSPLHF.

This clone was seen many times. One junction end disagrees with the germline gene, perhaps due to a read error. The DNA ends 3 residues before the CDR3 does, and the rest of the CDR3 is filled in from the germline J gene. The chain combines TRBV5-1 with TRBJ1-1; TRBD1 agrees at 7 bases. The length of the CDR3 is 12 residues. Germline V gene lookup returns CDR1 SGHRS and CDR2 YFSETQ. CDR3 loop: CASSGTAPDAFF. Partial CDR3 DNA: TGCGCCAGCAGCGGGACAGCCCCTGAC.

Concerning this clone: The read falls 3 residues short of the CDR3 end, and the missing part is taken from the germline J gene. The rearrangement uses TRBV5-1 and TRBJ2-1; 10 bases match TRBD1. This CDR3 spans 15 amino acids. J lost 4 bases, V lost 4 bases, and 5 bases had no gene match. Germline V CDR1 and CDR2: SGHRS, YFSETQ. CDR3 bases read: TGCGCCAGCAGCGGGGGGACAGGGGCTTACAATGAG. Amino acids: CASSGGTGAYNE. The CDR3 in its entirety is CASSGGTGAYNEQFF.

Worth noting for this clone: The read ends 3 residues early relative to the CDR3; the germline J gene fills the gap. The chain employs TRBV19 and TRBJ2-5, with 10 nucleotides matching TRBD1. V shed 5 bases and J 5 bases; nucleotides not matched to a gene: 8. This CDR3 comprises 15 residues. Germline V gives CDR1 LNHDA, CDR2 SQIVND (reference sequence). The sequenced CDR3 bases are TGTGCCAGTAGTCGGACAGGGGGAAGAGTGGAGACC. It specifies CASSRTGGRVET. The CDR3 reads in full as CASSRTGGRVETQYF.

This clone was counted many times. The CDR3 sequence: CASSLGPLSAGSYEQYF. The CDR3 DNA, read in part, is TGTGCCAGCTCACTAGGACCACTTTCGGCGGGAAGTTACGAG. The chain combines TRBV18 with TRBJ2-7, with TRBD2 as a possible D gene (6 bases). Read coverage stops 3 residues before the CDR3 terminus; the germline J gene supplies the remainder. The germline V and J ends were trimmed by 4 bases and 4 bases, with 23 bases remaining between them. Germline CDR1 is KGHSH and CDR2 is LQKENI. This CDR3 spans 17 amino acids. The full variable domain, its missing parts supplied by reference TRBV18 and TRBJ2-7, is NAGVMQNPRHLVRRRGQEARLRCSPMKGHSHVYWYRQLPEEGLKFMVYLQKENIIDESGMPKERFSAEFPKEGPSILRIQQVVRGDSAAYFCASSLGPLSAGSYEQYFGPGTRLTVT.

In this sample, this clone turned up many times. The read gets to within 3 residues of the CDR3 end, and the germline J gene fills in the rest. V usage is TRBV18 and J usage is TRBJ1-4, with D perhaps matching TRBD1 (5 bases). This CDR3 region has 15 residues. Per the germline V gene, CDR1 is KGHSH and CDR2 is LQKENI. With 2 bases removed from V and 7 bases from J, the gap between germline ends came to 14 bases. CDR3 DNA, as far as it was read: TGTGCCAGCTCACCAGATGTCAGGGCGTCTGAAAAA. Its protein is CASSPDVRASEK. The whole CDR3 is CASSPDVRASEKLFF.

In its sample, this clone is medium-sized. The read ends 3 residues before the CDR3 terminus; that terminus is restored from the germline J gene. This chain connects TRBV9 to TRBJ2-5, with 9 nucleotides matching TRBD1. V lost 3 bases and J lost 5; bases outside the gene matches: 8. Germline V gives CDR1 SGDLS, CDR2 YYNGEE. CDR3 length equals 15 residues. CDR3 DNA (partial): TGTGCCAGCAGCGGCGCGGACAGGGGATGGGAGACC. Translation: CASSGADRGWET. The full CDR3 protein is CASSGADRGWETQYF.

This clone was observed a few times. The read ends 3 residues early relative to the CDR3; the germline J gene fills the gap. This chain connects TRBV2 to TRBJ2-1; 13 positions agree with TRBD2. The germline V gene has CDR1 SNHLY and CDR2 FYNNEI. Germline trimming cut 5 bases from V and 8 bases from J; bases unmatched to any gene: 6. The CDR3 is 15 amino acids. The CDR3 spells CASSSRTSGSYEQFF. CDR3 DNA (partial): TGTGCCAGCAGTTCCCGGACTAGCGGGAGTTATGAG. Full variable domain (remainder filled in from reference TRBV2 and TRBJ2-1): EPEVTQTPSHQVTQMGQEVILRCVPISNHLYFYWYRQILGQKVEFLVSFYNNEISEKSEIFDDQFSVERPDGSNFTLKIRSTKLEDSAMYFCASSSRTSGSYEQFFGPGTRLTVL.

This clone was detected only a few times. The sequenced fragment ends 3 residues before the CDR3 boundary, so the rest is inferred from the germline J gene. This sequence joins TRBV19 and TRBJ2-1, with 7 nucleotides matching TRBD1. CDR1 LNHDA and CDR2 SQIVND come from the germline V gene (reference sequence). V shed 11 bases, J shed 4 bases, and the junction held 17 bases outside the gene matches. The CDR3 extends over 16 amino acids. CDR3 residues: CASSDVRDRYYNEQFF. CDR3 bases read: TGTGCCTCTTCCGACGTCCGGGACAGATATTACAATGAG.

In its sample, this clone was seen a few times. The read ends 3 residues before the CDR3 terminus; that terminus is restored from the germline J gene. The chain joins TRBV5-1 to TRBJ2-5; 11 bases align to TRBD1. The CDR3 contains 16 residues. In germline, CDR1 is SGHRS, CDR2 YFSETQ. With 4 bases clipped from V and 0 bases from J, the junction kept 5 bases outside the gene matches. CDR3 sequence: CASSGGTGGYQETQYF. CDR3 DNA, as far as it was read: TGCGCCAGCAGCGGGGGGACAGGGGGGTACCAAGAGACC.

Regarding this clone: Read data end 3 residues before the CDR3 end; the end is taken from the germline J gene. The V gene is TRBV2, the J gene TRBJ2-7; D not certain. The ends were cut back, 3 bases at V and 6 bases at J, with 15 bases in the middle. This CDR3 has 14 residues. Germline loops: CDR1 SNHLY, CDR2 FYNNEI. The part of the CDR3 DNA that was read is TGTGCCAGCAGTGATCGGTTACTATCGGTCGAG. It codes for CASSDRLLSVE. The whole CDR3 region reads CASSDRLLSVEQYF. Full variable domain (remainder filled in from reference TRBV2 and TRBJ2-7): EPEVTQTPSHQVTQMGQEVILRCVPISNHLYFYWYRQILGQKVEFLVSFYNNEISEKSEIFDDQFSVERPDGSNFTLKIRSTKLEDSAMYFCASSDRLLSVEQYFGPGTRLTVT.

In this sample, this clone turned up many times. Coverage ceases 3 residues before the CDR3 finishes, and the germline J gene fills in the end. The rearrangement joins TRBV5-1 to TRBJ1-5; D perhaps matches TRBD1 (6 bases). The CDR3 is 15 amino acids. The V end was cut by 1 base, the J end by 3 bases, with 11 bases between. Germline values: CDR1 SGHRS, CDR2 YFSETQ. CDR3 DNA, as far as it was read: TGCGCCAGCAGCTTGAACGGGGGGGCCAATCAGCCC. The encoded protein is CASSLNGGANQP. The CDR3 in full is CASSLNGGANQPQHF.

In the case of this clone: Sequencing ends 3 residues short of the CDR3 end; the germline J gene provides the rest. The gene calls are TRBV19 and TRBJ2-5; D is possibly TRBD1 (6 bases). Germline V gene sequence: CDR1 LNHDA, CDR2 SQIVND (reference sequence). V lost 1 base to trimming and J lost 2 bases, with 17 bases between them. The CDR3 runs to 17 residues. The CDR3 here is CASSIGWAQGQQETQYF. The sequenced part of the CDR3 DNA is TGTGCCAGTAGTATAGGATGGGCGCAGGGGCAGCAAGAGACC.

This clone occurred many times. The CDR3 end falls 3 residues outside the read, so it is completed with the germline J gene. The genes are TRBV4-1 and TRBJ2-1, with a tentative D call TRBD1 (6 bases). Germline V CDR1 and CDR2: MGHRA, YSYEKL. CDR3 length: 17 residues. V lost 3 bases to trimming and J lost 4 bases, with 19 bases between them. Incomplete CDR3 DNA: TGCGCCAGCAGCCACTACACCCCCGGGACATCGTACAATGAG. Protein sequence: CASSHYTPGTSYNE. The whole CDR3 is CASSHYTPGTSYNEQFF.

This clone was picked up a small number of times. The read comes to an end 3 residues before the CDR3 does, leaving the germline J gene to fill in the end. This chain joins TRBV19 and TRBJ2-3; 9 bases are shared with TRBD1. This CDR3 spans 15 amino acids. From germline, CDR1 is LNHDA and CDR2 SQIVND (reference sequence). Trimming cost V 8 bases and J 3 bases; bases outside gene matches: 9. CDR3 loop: CASSSSGTGTDTQYF. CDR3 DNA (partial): TGTGCCAGTTCGTCATCCGGGACAGGGACAGATACG.

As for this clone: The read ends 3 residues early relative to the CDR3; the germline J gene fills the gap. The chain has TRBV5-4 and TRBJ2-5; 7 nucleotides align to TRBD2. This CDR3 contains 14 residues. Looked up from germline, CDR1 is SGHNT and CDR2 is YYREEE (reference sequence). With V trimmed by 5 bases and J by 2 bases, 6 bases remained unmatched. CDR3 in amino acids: CASRGGGLQETQYF. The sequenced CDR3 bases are TGTGCCAGCAGGGGGGGAGGGTTACAAGAGACC.

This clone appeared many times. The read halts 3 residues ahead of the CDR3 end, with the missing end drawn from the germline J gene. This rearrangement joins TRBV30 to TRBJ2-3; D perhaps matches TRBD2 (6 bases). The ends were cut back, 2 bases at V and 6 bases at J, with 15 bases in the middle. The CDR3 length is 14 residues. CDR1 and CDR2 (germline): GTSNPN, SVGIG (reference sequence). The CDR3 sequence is CAWSSGQELDTQYF. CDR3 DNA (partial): TGTGCCTGGAGTAGCGGGCAGGAGCTCGATACG.

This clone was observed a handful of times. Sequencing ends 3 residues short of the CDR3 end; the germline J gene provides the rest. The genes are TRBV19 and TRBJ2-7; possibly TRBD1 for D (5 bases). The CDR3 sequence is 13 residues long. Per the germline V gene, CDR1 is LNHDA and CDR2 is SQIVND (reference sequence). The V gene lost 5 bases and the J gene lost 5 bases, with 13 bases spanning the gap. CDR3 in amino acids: CASSQFSGNEQYF. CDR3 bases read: TGTGCCAGTAGTCAGTTTTCAGGGAACGAG.

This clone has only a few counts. The CDR3 loop is CASSSRQGSSYEQYF. CDR3 DNA, as far as it was read: TGTGCCAGCAGCTCACGACAGGGGAGCTCCTACGAG. This rearrangement joins TRBV11-2 to TRBJ2-7; TRBD1 matches 8 bases. The read stops 3 residues short of the end of the CDR3; the missing end is completed from the germline J gene. Germline assignment: CDR1 SGHAT and CDR2 FQNNGV. The CDR3 covers 15 residues. V lost 4 bases to trimming and J lost 0 bases; unmatched junction nucleotides: 5.

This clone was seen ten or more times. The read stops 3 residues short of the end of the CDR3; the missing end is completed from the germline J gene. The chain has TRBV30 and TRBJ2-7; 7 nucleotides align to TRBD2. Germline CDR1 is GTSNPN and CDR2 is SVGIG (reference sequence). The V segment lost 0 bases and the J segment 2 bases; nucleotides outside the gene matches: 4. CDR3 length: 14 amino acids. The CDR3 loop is CAWSVSSGAYEQYF. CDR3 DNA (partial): TGTGCCTGGAGTGTGTCTAGCGGAGCCTACGAG.

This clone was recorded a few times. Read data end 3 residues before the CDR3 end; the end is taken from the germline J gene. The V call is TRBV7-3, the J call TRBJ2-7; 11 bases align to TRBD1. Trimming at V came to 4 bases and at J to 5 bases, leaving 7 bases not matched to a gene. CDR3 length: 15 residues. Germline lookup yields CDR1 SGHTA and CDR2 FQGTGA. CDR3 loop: CASSSSGTGGHEQYF. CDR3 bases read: TGTGCCAGCAGCTCTTCTGGGACAGGGGGGCACGAG.

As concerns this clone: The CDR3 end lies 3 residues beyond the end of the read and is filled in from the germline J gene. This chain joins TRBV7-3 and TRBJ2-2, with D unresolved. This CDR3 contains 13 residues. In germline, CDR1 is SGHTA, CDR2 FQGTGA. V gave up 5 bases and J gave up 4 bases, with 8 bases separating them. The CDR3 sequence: CASSQSVTGELFF. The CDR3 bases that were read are TGTGCCAGCAGCCAGTCAGTCACCGGGGAG.

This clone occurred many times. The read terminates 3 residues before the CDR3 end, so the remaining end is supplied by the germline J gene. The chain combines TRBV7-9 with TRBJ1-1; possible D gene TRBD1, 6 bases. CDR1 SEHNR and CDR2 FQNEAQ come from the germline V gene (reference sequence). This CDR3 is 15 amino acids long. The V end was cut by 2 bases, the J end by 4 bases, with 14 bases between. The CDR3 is CASSLLLGAGTEAFF. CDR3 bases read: TGTGCCAGCAGCTTACTATTGGGGGCTGGCACTGAA.